This T cell receptor beta chain was recorded in a study of cytomegalovirus exposure and HLA in healthy donors. This clone has just a few counts. Researchers ran the PCR with 60 Vbeta and 13 Jbeta primers. Profiling relied on immunoSEQ multiplex PCR, and the TCRdb table lists in-frame clones only, not all of them. This sample yields some 150,000 clones, of which approximately 80% are seen a single time; 0.75% to 0.9% belongs to the top ten. The source material was PBMCs. The clonotype originates from a young woman in good health and CMV-seronegative.

DNA for the CDR3: TGTGCCACTGCGCCTAGCGGACGCACAGATACGCAGTATTTT. It yields the protein CATAPSGRTDTQYF. The V and J genes are TRBV15 and TRBJ2-3; the match to TRBD2 covers 7 bases. V gave up 9 bases and J gave up 1 base; unmatched junction bases: 7. Germline V CDR1 and CDR2: LNHNV, YYDKDF (reference sequence). The CDR3 covers 14 residues.